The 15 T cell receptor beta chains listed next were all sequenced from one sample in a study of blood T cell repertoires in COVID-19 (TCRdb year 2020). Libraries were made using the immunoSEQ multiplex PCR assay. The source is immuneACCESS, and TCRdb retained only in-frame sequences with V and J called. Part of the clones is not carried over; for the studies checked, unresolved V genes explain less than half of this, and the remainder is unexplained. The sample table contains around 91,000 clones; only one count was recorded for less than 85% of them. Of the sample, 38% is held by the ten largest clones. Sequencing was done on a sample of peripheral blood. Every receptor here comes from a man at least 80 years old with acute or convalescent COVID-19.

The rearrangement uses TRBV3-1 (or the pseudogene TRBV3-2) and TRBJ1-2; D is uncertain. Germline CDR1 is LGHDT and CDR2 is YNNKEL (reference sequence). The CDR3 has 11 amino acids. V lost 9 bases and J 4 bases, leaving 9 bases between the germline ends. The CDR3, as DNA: TGTGCCAGGATCGACTCCTATGGCTACACCTTC. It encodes CARIDSYGYTF.

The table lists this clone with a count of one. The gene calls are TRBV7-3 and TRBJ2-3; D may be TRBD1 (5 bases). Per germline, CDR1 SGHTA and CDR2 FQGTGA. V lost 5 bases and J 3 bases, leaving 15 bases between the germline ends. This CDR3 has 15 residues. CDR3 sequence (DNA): TGTGCCAGCAGCCCCTCAGGGCGGACAACAGATACGCAGTATTTT. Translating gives CASSPSGRTTDTQYF.

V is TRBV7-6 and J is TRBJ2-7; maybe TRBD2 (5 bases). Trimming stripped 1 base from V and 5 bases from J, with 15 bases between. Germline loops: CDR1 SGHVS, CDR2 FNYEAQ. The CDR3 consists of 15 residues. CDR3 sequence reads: CASSLENWRSDEQYF. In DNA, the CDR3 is TGTGCCAGCAGCTTAGAGAACTGGAGGTCTGACGAGCAGTACTTC.

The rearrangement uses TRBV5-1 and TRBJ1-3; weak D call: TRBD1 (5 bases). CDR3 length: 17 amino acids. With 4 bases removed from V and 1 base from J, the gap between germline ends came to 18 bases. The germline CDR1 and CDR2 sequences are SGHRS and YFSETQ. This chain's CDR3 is CASSPGQDGSSGNTIYF. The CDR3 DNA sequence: TGCGCCAGCAGCCCCGGACAAGACGGGTCTTCTGGAAACACCATATATTTT. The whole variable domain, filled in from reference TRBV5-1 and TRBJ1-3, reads KAGVTQTPRYLIKTRGQQVTLSCSPISGHRSVSWYQQTPGQGLQFLFEYFSETQRNKGNFPGRFSGRQFSNSRSEMNVSTLELGDSALYLCASSPGQDGSSGNTIYFGEGSWLTVV.

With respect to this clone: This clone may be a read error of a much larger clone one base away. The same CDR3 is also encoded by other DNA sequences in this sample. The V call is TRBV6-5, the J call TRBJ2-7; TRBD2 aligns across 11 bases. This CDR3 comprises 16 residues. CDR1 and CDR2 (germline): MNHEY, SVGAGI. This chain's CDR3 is CASSYRGLAASYEQYF. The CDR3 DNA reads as TGTGCCAGCAGTTATAGGGGACTAGCGGCCTCCTACGAGCAGTACTTT.

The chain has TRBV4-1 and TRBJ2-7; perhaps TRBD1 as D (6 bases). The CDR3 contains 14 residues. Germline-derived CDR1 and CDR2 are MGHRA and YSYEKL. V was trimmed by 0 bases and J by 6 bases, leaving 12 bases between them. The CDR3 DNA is TGCGCCAGCAGCCAAGAGGGGGCGTTCTCCGAGCAGTACTTC. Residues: CASSQEGAFSEQYF.

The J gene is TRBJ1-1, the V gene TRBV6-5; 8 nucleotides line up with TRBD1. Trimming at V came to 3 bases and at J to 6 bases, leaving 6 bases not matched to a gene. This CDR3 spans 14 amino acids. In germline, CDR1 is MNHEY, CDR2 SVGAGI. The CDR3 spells CASSYFTGGPEAFF. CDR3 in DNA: TGTGCCAGCAGTTATTTTACAGGGGGGCCTGAAGCTTTCTTT.

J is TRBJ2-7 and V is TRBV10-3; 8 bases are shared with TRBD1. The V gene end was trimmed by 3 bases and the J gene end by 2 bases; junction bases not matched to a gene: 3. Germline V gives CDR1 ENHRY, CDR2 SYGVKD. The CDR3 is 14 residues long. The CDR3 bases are TGTGCCATCAGTGAAGGACAGGGTACCTACGAGCAGTACTTC. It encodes CAISEGQGTYEQYF.

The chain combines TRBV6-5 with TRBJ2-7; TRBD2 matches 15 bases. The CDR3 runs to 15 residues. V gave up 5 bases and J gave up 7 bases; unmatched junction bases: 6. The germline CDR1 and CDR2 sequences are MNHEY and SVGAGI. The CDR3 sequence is CASSPGTSGRWEQYF. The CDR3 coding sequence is TGTGCCAGCAGTCCCGGGACTAGCGGGAGGTGGGAGCAGTACTTC.

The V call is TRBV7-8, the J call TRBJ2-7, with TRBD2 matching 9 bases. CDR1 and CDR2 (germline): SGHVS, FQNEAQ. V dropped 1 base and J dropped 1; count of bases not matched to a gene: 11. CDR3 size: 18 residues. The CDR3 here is CASSLVGPSGDGSYEQYF. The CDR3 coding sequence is TGTGCCAGCAGCTTAGTCGGGCCTAGCGGGGATGGTTCCTACGAGCAGTACTTC.

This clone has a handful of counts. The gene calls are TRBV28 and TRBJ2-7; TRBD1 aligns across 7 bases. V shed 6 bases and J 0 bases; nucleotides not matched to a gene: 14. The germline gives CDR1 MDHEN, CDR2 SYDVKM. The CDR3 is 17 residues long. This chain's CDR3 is CASRGGIGQFDSYEQYF. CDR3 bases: TGTGCCAGCAGAGGGGGCATAGGGCAGTTTGACTCCTACGAGCAGTACTTC. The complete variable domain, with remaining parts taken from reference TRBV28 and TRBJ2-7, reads DVKVTQSSRYLVKRTGEKVFLECVQDMDHENMFWYRQDPGLGLRLIYFSYDVKMKEKGDIPEGYSVSREKKERFSLILESASTNQTSMYLCASRGGIGQFDSYEQYFGPGTRLTVT.

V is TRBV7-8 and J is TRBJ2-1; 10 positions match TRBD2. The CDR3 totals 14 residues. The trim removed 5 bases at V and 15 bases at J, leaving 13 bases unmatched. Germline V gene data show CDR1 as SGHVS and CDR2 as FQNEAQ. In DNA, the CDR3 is TGTGCCAGCAGCCTTTTAGCGGGAGGCTACTCGTGGTTCTTC. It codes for CASSLLAGGYSWFF.

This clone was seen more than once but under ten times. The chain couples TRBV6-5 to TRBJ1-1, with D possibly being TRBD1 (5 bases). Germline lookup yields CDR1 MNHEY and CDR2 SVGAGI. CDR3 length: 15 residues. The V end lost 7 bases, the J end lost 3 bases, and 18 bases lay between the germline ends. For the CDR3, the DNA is TGTGCCAGCACCCCACCTCGCCCCAGGGACACTGAAGCTTTCTTT. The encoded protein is CASTPPRPRDTEAFF.

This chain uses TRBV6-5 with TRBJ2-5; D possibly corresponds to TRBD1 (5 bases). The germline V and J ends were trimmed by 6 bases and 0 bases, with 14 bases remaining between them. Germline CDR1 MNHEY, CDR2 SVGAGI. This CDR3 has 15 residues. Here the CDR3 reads CASRPSDRYQETQYF. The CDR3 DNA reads TGTGCCAGCAGACCAAGCGACAGATACCAAGAGACCCAGTACTTC.

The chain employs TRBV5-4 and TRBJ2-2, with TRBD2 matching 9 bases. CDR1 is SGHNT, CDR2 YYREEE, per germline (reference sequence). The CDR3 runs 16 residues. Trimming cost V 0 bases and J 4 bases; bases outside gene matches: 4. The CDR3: CASSLGGRAATGELFF. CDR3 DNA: TGTGCCAGCAGCTTGGGCGGGAGGGCCGCCACCGGGGAGCTGTTTTTT.